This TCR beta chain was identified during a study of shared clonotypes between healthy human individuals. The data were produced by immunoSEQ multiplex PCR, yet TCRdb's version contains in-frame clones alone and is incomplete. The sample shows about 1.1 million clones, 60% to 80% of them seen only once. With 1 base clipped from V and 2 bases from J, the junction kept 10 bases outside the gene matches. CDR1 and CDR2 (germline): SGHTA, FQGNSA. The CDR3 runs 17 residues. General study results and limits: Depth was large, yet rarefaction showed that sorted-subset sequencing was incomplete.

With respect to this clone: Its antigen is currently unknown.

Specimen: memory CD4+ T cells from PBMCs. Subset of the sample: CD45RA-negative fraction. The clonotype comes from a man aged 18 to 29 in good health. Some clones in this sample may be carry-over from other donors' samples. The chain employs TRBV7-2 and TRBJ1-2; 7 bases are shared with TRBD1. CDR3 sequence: CASSLGVAGGQNYGYTF. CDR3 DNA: TGTGCCAGCAGCTTAGGGGTAGCAGGGGGTCAGAACTATGGCTACACCTTC. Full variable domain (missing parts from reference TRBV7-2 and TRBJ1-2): GAGVSQSPSNKVTEKGKDVELRCDPISGHTALYWYRQSLGQGLEFLIYFQGNSAPDKSGLPSDRFSAERTGGSVSTLTIQRTQQEDSAVYLCASSLGVAGGQNYGYTFGSGTRLTVV.